This T cell receptor beta chain comes out of a study of beta chain features in type 1 diabetes (dated by TCRdb to the late 2010s). In terms of the full investigation: No differences in mean age, gender distribution, total cell number or subset yield were found between patients and healthy donors. A total of roughly 100 million sorted cells were examined across all samples, and RNA yield correlated strongly with the number of cells per subset. The study compared the TCRB repertoires of sorted circulating CD4+ T cell subsets in recently diagnosed type 1 diabetes patients with those in matched healthy donors. Whereas all 30 or so donors provided naive and central memory subsets, regulatory and stem cell-like memory subsets were isolated from just 8 patients and about 8 healthy donors.

Clipping removes 2 bases from V and 6 bases from J, with 12 as the unmatched junction base count. Reading the germline V gene gives CDR1 MDHEN and CDR2 SYDVKM. Including cysteine and phenylalanine, the CDR3 has 17 amino acids. The only DNA kept is the CDR3, 51 bases in frame from the first base. The entire amount of isolated RNA was reverse transcribed using the High Capacity cDNA Reverse Transcription Kit, so the sequenced TCRB transcripts were expressed ones. Deep immunoSEQ sequencing was performed on naive, central memory and regulatory T cell samples, with an average of around 3.4 million total reads per sample. Sorted cells were lysed in RLT buffer and RNA was extracted with DNase-treated RNeasy Micro or Mini kits, depending on cell number. To prevent cross-contamination, every cell subset was processed on its own, while patient and healthy donor samples were processed together. TCRB sequences were amplified from cDNA with the immunoSEQ multiplex PCR, producing 87-bp fragments spanning the CDR3 region. The amplicons were sequenced using the Illumina HiSeq platform. Per the original workflow: PCR bias was computationally corrected using synthetic template baselines, reads within Hamming distance 2 were collapsed, and singletons that could not be merged were discarded. Reads were aligned against IMGT to assign V, D and J genes, CDR3 length and insertions or deletions at six rearrangement sites. Within each subset, clonotype counts were normalized to sorted cell number, and only after that were true diversity and Gini coefficients computed with the tcR R package. Repertoire sharing was quantified using the overlap coefficient calculated on TCRB nucleotide sequences. TCRdb re-hosts the immuneACCESS table, in-frame sequences only. Its copies lack some clones; in the studies checked, an unresolved V gene accounts for under half of them, and the cause for the rest is not known. The V and J calls and the clone size are those of that table, but D and trimming were determined from the DNA. The sample table contains roughly 100,000 clones; only one count was recorded for roughly 28% of them. The leading ten clones occupy 0.53% of the sample.

With regard to this clone: This clone's antigen is unknown. The input lacks base qualities; no much larger clone sits a single base away.

Each donor gave one peripheral blood draw, approximately 110 mL on average, collected into heparinised tubes. Naive, central memory, regulatory and stem cell-like memory CD4+ T cells were sorted on a BD FACSAria II using a panel including CD45RO, CCR7, CD25, CD127, CD95 and CD27. A purity above 95% was achieved for all sorted populations. PBMCs were isolated right away by Lymphoprep density gradient centrifugation and were stained directly, without culture. Samples were stained and sorted in pairs, with one healthy donor and one patient per experiment, so that batch effects were minimized. The paper's findings and limits, for the study overall: Shorter templates might have been favored by PCR, but patient and control samples were amplified and corrected together, so both groups would have been affected equally by any skew. Naive, central memory and regulatory TCRB repertoires appeared to be more similar among patients than among healthy donors. Fewer insertions and more nucleotide deletions at VDJ recombination sites were observed in patients with type 1 diabetes, implying thymic rearrangement abnormalities. Because cDNA was sequenced instead of genomic DNA, highly expressing activated cells could be over-represented, though the groups showed no difference in activation or CD3 levels. Type 1 diabetes patients showed a moderate but significant shortening of TCRB CDR3 length in all four CD4+ subsets. Because small numbers of individuals were included in the HLA sub-analyses, any influence of HLA type on TCRB rearrangement was left unresolved.

This clonotype originated in a woman between 18 and 29 years old with type 1 diabetes. The sample consisted of central memory CD4+ T cells from blood. The V gene is TRBV28 and the J gene is TRBJ2-1; 8 bases in the junction line up with TRBD2. This receptor carries the CDR3 CASSLNSLSGRGNEQFF. The bases read TGTGCCAGCAGTTTAAATTCTCTGAGCGGGAGAGGCAATGAGCAGTTCTTC.